A selection of T cell receptor beta chains follows, all from one sample in a study of OX40 agonist ivuxolimab in advanced cancers. TCRdb's table, derived via immunoSEQ multiplex PCR, lists solely in-frame clones and lacks some. The table includes roughly 48,000 clones, 80% to 90% detected once. The sample in question was CD4+ or CD8+ T cells sorted from blood, obtained in a trial of the OX40 agonist ivuxolimab. Every receptor here comes from an adult with an advanced solid tumor such as melanoma, head and neck, liver or kidney cancer. CDR3s include the opening cysteine and the closing phenylalanine or tryptophan. Each record gives: J gene, D gene, V gene, clone size, CDR3 DNA, CDR3 protein. A D gene is named only where the DNA matches it firmly. Rows may omit the clone size; those that give it use once, few, many or a size class.

j_gene: TRBJ1-1; d_gene: NA; v_gene: TRBV5-4; abundance: NA; CDR3nt: TGTGCCAGCAGCTGGGACCTGAACACTGAAGCTTTCTTT; CDR3aa: CASSWDLNTEAFF
j_gene: TRBJ1-4; d_gene: NA; v_gene: TRBV30; abundance: NA; CDR3nt: TGTGCCTGGAAAGGAGGAGGGGAGGAAAAACTGTTTTTT; CDR3aa: CAWKGGGEEKLFF
j_gene: TRBJ1-2; d_gene: NA; v_gene: TRBV18; abundance: NA; CDR3nt: TGTGCCAGCTCGCAACAGGAATTCTATGGCTACACCTTC; CDR3aa: CASSQQEFYGYTF
j_gene: TRBJ2-1; d_gene: NA; v_gene: TRBV18; abundance: few; CDR3nt: TGTGCCAGCTCACCCCCTACTTATAGCTCCTACAATGAGCAGTTCTTC; CDR3aa: CASSPPTYSSYNEQFF
j_gene: TRBJ2-7; d_gene: TRBD2; v_gene: TRBV2; abundance: NA; CDR3nt: TGTGCCAGCACCAGCCTGGGACTAGCGAGCGAGCAGTACTTC; CDR3aa: CASTSLGLASEQYF
j_gene: TRBJ2-3; d_gene: NA; v_gene: TRBV7-3; abundance: NA; CDR3nt: TGTGCCAGCAGCCAGACAACAAGAGATACGCAGTATTTT; CDR3aa: CASSQTTRDTQYF
j_gene: TRBJ2-5; d_gene: TRBD2; v_gene: TRBV28; abundance: NA; CDR3nt: TGTGCCAGCAGTTTGACTAGCGGGAACCAAGAGACCCAGTACTTC; CDR3aa: CASSLTSGNQETQYF
j_gene: TRBJ2-3; d_gene: TRBD2; v_gene: TRBV14; abundance: once; CDR3nt: TGTGCCAGCAGCCCTCTACTAGCGGGAGCCGATACGCAGTATTTT; CDR3aa: CASSPLLAGADTQYF
j_gene: TRBJ1-1; d_gene: NA; v_gene: TRBV9; abundance: NA; CDR3nt: TGTGCCAGCAGCGTGGTACAGGGAAACGGTGAAGCTTTCTTT; CDR3aa: CASSVVQGNGEAFF
j_gene: TRBJ2-5; d_gene: TRBD2; v_gene: TRBV7-7; abundance: NA; CDR3nt: TGTGCTAGCAGCGCCTCGCTAGCGGGTCAAGAGACCCAGTACTTC; CDR3aa: CASSASLAGQETQYF
j_gene: TRBJ2-2; d_gene: NA; v_gene: TRBV9; abundance: once; CDR3nt: TGTGCCAGCAGCCCGAACGAAAGGCACACCGGGGAGCTGTTTTTT; CDR3aa: CASSPNERHTGELFF
j_gene: TRBJ2-1; d_gene: TRBD2; v_gene: TRBV29-1; abundance: once; CDR3nt: TGCAGCGTTGAGGCGGGACTAGCGGCTAGCTCCTACAATGAGCAGTTCTTC; CDR3aa: CSVEAGLAASSYNEQFF
j_gene: TRBJ1-5; d_gene: NA; v_gene: TRBV18; abundance: NA; CDR3nt: TGTGCCAGCTCACCGTCCACTGGAAGCAATCAGCCCCAGCATTTT; CDR3aa: CASSPSTGSNQPQHF
j_gene: TRBJ2-7; d_gene: NA; v_gene: TRBV7-6; abundance: NA; CDR3nt: TGTGCCAGCAGCTTAGCTGGGGATAGCTCCTACGAGCAGTACTTC; CDR3aa: CASSLAGDSSYEQYF
j_gene: TRBJ2-6; d_gene: TRBD1; v_gene: TRBV10-3; abundance: NA; CDR3nt: TGTGCCATCACCCAACCGGCCGGGACAGGAGATTCTGGGGCCAACGTCCTGACTTTC; CDR3aa: CAITQPAGTGDSGANVLTF
j_gene: TRBJ2-3; d_gene: TRBD2; v_gene: TRBV7-3; abundance: once; CDR3nt: TGTGCCAGCAGCTTCGCGGGAGGGCCCGATACGCAGTATTTT; CDR3aa: CASSFAGGPDTQYF
j_gene: TRBJ1-1; d_gene: NA; v_gene: TRBV6-1; abundance: NA; CDR3nt: TGTGCCAGCAGGATGAACACTGAAGCTTTCTTT; CDR3aa: CASRMNTEAFF
j_gene: TRBJ1-1; d_gene: TRBD1; v_gene: TRBV6-1; abundance: few; CDR3nt: TGTGCCAGCAGTGAATCGCTACAGGGGGCTATCGTAGCTTTCTTT; CDR3aa: CASSESLQGAIVAFF
j_gene: TRBJ1-2; d_gene: TRBD1; v_gene: TRBV5-4; abundance: NA; CDR3nt: TGTGCCAGCAGCTTGGACGGGACAGGGCAATTTGGCTACACCTTC; CDR3aa: CASSLDGTGQFGYTF
j_gene: TRBJ2-1; d_gene: TRBD2; v_gene: TRBV18; abundance: NA; CDR3nt: TGTGCCAGCTCCCGACTGGGACTAGCGGGAAAGAATGAGCAGTTCTTC; CDR3aa: CASSRLGLAGKNEQFF
j_gene: TRBJ2-5; d_gene: NA; v_gene: TRBV7-6; abundance: NA; CDR3nt: TGTGCCAGCAGTCGAGATTCAGGGGTAGAGACCCAGTACTTC; CDR3aa: CASSRDSGVETQYF
j_gene: TRBJ1-2; d_gene: NA; v_gene: TRBV4-1; abundance: NA; CDR3nt: TGCGCCAGCAGCCAAGGTGACGTTCTTAACTATGGCTACACCTTC; CDR3aa: CASSQGDVLNYGYTF
j_gene: TRBJ1-4; d_gene: NA; v_gene: TRBV5-4; abundance: NA; CDR3nt: TGTGCCAGCAGCTTGCCCGGTAGGGAAAAACTGTTTTTT; CDR3aa: CASSLPGREKLFF
j_gene: TRBJ2-1; d_gene: TRBD1; v_gene: TRBV5-1; abundance: NA; CDR3nt: TGCGCCAGCAGCTCCCCTGACAGGGGGGGTAATGAGCAGTTCTTC; CDR3aa: CASSSPDRGGNEQFF
j_gene: TRBJ1-5; d_gene: NA; v_gene: TRBV19; abundance: NA; CDR3nt: TGTGCCAGTAGTGCCCGACAGGGCAATCAGCCCCAGCATTTT; CDR3aa: CASSARQGNQPQHF
j_gene: TRBJ2-5; d_gene: NA; v_gene: TRBV29-1; abundance: NA; CDR3nt: TGCAGCGCAGACACAGTCGGAACCCAGTACTTC; CDR3aa: CSADTVGTQYF
j_gene: TRBJ2-3; d_gene: TRBD1; v_gene: TRBV19; abundance: NA; CDR3nt: TGTGCCAGTAGTGGGACAGGGGGCATAGATACGCAGTATTTT; CDR3aa: CASSGTGGIDTQYF
j_gene: TRBJ2-3; d_gene: TRBD2; v_gene: TRBV27; abundance: NA; CDR3nt: TGTGCCAGCAGTCCCCGGACTAGCGGGAGAGTAACAGATACGCAGTATTTT; CDR3aa: CASSPRTSGRVTDTQYF
j_gene: TRBJ2-7; d_gene: NA; v_gene: TRBV30; abundance: NA; CDR3nt: TGTGCCCTCCGGCATCATGACGCCTCCTACGAGCAGTACTTC; CDR3aa: CALRHHDASYEQYF
j_gene: TRBJ1-2; d_gene: NA; v_gene: TRBV7-2; abundance: once; CDR3nt: TGTGCCAGCAGCTTTGGCCCCGTGATGGGCGGCTACACCTTC; CDR3aa: CASSFGPVMGGYTF
j_gene: TRBJ1-2; d_gene: TRBD1; v_gene: TRBV5-6; abundance: NA; CDR3nt: TGTGCCAGCAGCTTGGGGCAGGGGGTGAACTATGGCTACACCTTC; CDR3aa: CASSLGQGVNYGYTF
j_gene: TRBJ2-2; d_gene: TRBD2; v_gene: TRBV18; abundance: NA; CDR3nt: TGTGCCAGCTCACCACCGGGGGGGTCGAACACCGGGGAGCTGTTTTTT; CDR3aa: CASSPPGGSNTGELFF
j_gene: TRBJ2-7; d_gene: TRBD2; v_gene: TRBV10-3; abundance: few; CDR3nt: TGTGCCATCAGTGAGGGGACTAGCGGGAGCTACGAGCAGTACTTC; CDR3aa: CAISEGTSGSYEQYF
j_gene: TRBJ2-3; d_gene: NA; v_gene: TRBV4-1; abundance: NA; CDR3nt: TGCGCCAGCAGCCAGGACCCCCGAAGCACAGATACGCAGTATTTT; CDR3aa: CASSQDPRSTDTQYF
j_gene: TRBJ1-2; d_gene: TRBD1; v_gene: TRBV29-1; abundance: NA; CDR3nt: TGCAGCGTTGAAGACAGGGGGCCAGGCTACACCTTC; CDR3aa: CSVEDRGPGYTF
j_gene: TRBJ2-7; d_gene: TRBD2; v_gene: TRBV28; abundance: once; CDR3nt: TGTGCCAGCAGCTTAGTACGGGGCGGGAGTTACGAGCAGTACTTC; CDR3aa: CASSLVRGGSYEQYF
j_gene: TRBJ2-5; d_gene: TRBD1; v_gene: TRBV5-1; abundance: NA; CDR3nt: TGCGCCAGCAGCTTGGGACAGGGATCGTTGGAGACCCAGTACTTC; CDR3aa: CASSLGQGSLETQYF
j_gene: TRBJ1-4; d_gene: NA; v_gene: TRBV19; abundance: NA; CDR3nt: TGTGCCAGTAGTATCAGGGGTGAAAAACTGTTTTTT; CDR3aa: CASSIRGEKLFF
j_gene: TRBJ2-5; d_gene: NA; v_gene: TRBV7-6; abundance: NA; CDR3nt: TGTGCCAGCAGCTTATCGGGGACGGAGACCCAGTACTTC; CDR3aa: CASSLSGTETQYF
j_gene: TRBJ2-5; d_gene: NA; v_gene: TRBV5-1; abundance: NA; CDR3nt: TGCGCCAGCAGGTCAACAGGGTCAGAGACCCAGTACTTC; CDR3aa: CASRSTGSETQYF
j_gene: TRBJ2-7; d_gene: NA; v_gene: TRBV10-2; abundance: NA; CDR3nt: TGCGCCAGCACCCCGCAGGGGTCCCCCTACGAGCAGTACTTC; CDR3aa: CASTPQGSPYEQYF
j_gene: TRBJ1-4; d_gene: NA; v_gene: TRBV28; abundance: NA; CDR3nt: TGTGCCAGCACTTCCCTCAAGGGGGGGAGTGAAAAACTGTTTTTT; CDR3aa: CASTSLKGGSEKLFF
j_gene: TRBJ1-5; d_gene: NA; v_gene: TRBV6-1; abundance: once; CDR3nt: TGTGCCAGCAGTGAAACAGAGGGATGGCAGCCCCAGCATTTT; CDR3aa: CASSETEGWQPQHF
j_gene: TRBJ2-7; d_gene: TRBD2; v_gene: TRBV6-1; abundance: NA; CDR3nt: TGTGCCAGCAGTACTAGCGGGAGGAACTCCTACGAGCAGTACTTC; CDR3aa: CASSTSGRNSYEQYF
j_gene: TRBJ1-6; d_gene: NA; v_gene: TRBV4-2; abundance: NA; CDR3nt: TGTGCCAGCAGCCAAGATTTCTACAGGGAAGATTCACCCCTCCACTTT; CDR3aa: CASSQDFYREDSPLHF
j_gene: TRBJ1-3; d_gene: NA; v_gene: TRBV2; abundance: NA; CDR3nt: TGTGCCAGCAGTTTGGACTTCTCTGGAAACACCATATATTTT; CDR3aa: CASSLDFSGNTIYF
j_gene: TRBJ1-3; d_gene: NA; v_gene: TRBV11-1; abundance: NA; CDR3nt: TGTGCCAGCAGCTATACAGGCTACTCTGGAAACACCATATATTTT; CDR3aa: CASSYTGYSGNTIYF
j_gene: TRBJ2-1; d_gene: NA; v_gene: TRBV28; abundance: NA; CDR3nt: TGTGCCAGTGGCGGGACATACTACAATGAGCAGTTCTTC; CDR3aa: CASGGTYYNEQFF
j_gene: TRBJ1-6; d_gene: TRBD1; v_gene: TRBV5-6; abundance: NA; CDR3nt: TGTGCCAGCAGCTGGGACAGGGGAACTTCACCCCTCCACTTT; CDR3aa: CASSWDRGTSPLHF
j_gene: TRBJ2-1; d_gene: TRBD2; v_gene: TRBV28; abundance: NA; CDR3nt: TGTGCCAGCAGTTTACTCCGGCGGGGGAGGAATGAGCAGTTCTTC; CDR3aa: CASSLLRRGRNEQFF
j_gene: TRBJ2-7; d_gene: TRBD2; v_gene: TRBV15; abundance: NA; CDR3nt: TGTGCCACCAGCAGAGAACTAGCGGACCACTACGAGCAGTACTTC; CDR3aa: CATSRELADHYEQYF
j_gene: TRBJ1-1; d_gene: NA; v_gene: TRBV6-5; abundance: NA; CDR3nt: TGTGCCAGCAGTGTGACCACGAACACTGAAGCTTTCTTT; CDR3aa: CASSVTTNTEAFF
j_gene: TRBJ2-7; d_gene: NA; v_gene: TRBV13; abundance: NA; CDR3nt: TGTGCCAGCAGCTTAGCCTGGGATCAAGTCAGCCGCTACGAGCAGTACTTC; CDR3aa: CASSLAWDQVSRYEQYF